Below, 27 T cell receptor gamma chains from the same sample are listed, as sequenced in a study of gamma-delta chains in newborns, infants, children (dated by TCRdb to the late 2010s). TCRdb shows the sequencer as Illumina MiSeq. Public reads were reanalyzed in TCRdb with CATT, and rows carrying the same DNA were merged afterwards. This sample gives around 1,700 gamma-chain clones in total; 60% to 75% of them show up just once. The top ten constitute 20% to 25% of the sample. The sample comprised blood. The origin of the receptors is a child who was a newborn, infant or young child, either healthy, febrile or measles-vaccinated (not recorded which).

The chain couples TRGV3 to TRGJ1 or TRGJ2. The J gene, not given by TCRdb, was assigned here from a germline match of the nucleotide sequence. Germline CDR1 is VTNTFY and CDR2 is YDVSTARD (reference sequence). V was clipped by 3 bases and J by 12 bases; unmatched bases: 8. The CDR3 runs to 11 residues. CDR3 coding DNA: TGTGCCACCTGGGACGGTCGACGGAAACTCTTT. Protein sequence: CATWDGRRKLF.

This clone was seen only a few times. The chain links TRGV9 to TRGJP. Here the J gene came from matching the DNA to germline, since TCRdb omits it. This CDR3 is 18 amino acids long. Germline V gene data show CDR1 as GITISATS and CDR2 as ISYDGTV (reference sequence). V lost 0 bases and J lost 6; bases outside the gene matches: 8. The CDR3, as DNA: TGTGCCTTGTGGGAGGTGCTCTTTGGAGAGTTGGGCAAAAAAATCAAGGTATTT. Its protein product is CALWEVLFGELGKKIKVF.

The J gene is TRGJP, the V gene TRGV9. No J segment appears in TCRdb, so it was assigned here by matching the sequence to germline. The junction had 7 bases not matched to a gene; V was cut back by 0 bases and J by 11 bases. Germline V gives CDR1 GITISATS, CDR2 ISYDGTV (reference sequence). The CDR3 is 16 residues long. CDR3 protein: CALWEVRRLGKKIKVF. The CDR3 DNA reads as TGTGCCTTGTGGGAGGTGCGGAGGCTGGGCAAAAAAATCAAGGTATTT.

As concerns this clone: At the DNA level, this CDR3 is encoded by other sequences in the same sample as well. The V gene is TRGV9; the J gene was not called. There are 17 residues in the CDR3. Germline CDR1 is GITISATS and CDR2 is ISYDGTV (reference sequence). CDR3 in amino acids: CALWEFGQELGKKIKVF. In nucleotides, the CDR3 is TGTGCCTTGTGGGAGTTTGGGCAAGAGTTGGGCAAAAAAATCAAGGTGTTT.

Comments on this clone: The same CDR3 is also encoded by other DNA sequences in this sample. Here the V gene is TRGV9, but the J gene went uncalled. CDR1 is GITISATS and CDR2 is ISYDGTV in the germline V gene (reference sequence). This CDR3 contains 15 residues. CDR3 in amino acids: CALWKQELGKKIKVF. The CDR3 DNA reads as TGTGCCTTGTGGAAGCAAGAGTTGGGCAAAAAAATAAAGGTATTT.

J is TRGJP and V is TRGV9. Since TCRdb gives no J gene, matching the DNA to germline was used here to assign it. Germline values: CDR1 GITISATS, CDR2 ISYDGTV (reference sequence). The CDR3 has 21 residues. J was trimmed by 7 bases and V by 0 bases; bases with no gene match: 18. This CDR3 is CALWEVHNLNSRELGKKIKVF. In DNA form, the CDR3 reads TGTGCCTTGTGGGAGGTGCACAATCTAAACTCCAGGGAGTTGGGCAAAAAAATCAAGGTATTT.

This clone has more than one count but fewer than ten. This chain joins TRGV9 and TRGJP. Because TCRdb records no J gene, it was assigned here through a match of the DNA to germline. Germline CDR1 is GITISATS and CDR2 is ISYDGTV (reference sequence). CDR3 size: 19 residues. V was pared by 2 bases and J by 3 bases, with 10 bases of the junction left unmatched. The CDR3 bases are TGTGCCTTGTGGGAGGGCAGGTCTAAGCAAGAGTTGGGCAAAAAAATCAAGGTATTT. As protein: CALWEGRSKQELGKKIKVF.

The genes are TRGV9 and TRGJP. TCRdb does not report a J gene; here it was assigned by matching the DNA to germline references. Per the germline V gene, CDR1 is GITISATS and CDR2 is ISYDGTV (reference sequence). The CDR3 has 18 residues. V lost 4 bases, J lost 7 bases, and 13 bases stayed unmatched. CDR3 bases: TGTGCCTTGTGGGACACCCCAGCGGGGGAGTTGGGCAAAAAAATCAAGGTATTT. Translation gives CALWDTPAGELGKKIKVF.

The chain links TRGV9 to TRGJP. The J gene comes from matching the DNA to germline here; TCRdb lacks it. The CDR3 totals 17 residues. V lost 0 bases to trimming and J lost 5 bases; unmatched junction nucleotides: 4. Looked up from germline, CDR1 is GITISATS and CDR2 is ISYDGTV (reference sequence). CDR3 coding DNA: TGTGCCTTGTGGGAGGTGGTGGAAGAGTTGGGCAAAAAAATCAAGGTATTT. Translation: CALWEVVEELGKKIKVF.

The chain combines TRGV9 with TRGJ1 or TRGJ2. TCRdb records no J gene; here it was assigned by comparing the DNA to germline. The CDR3 is made up of 12 amino acids. CDR1 and CDR2 (germline): GITISATS, ISYDGTV (reference sequence). The ends lost 4 bases at V and 5 bases at J; junction bases unmatched: 5. The CDR3: CALWERHYKKLF. Here the CDR3 DNA reads TGTGCCTTGTGGGAAAGACATTATAAGAAACTCTTT.

For this clone: The sample carries other DNA sequences with the same CDR3. This chain uses TRGV9 with TRGJP. TCRdb leaves out the J gene; it was filled in here by matching the DNA to germline. The junction had 5 bases not matched to a gene; V was cut back by 0 bases and J by 6 bases. Germline V gene lookup returns CDR1 GITISATS and CDR2 ISYDGTV (reference sequence). This CDR3 spans 17 amino acids. DNA of the CDR3: TGTGCCTTGTGGGAGGTGCGTAGAGAGTTGGGCAAAAAAATCAAGGTATTT. Translation: CALWEVRRELGKKIKVF.

This clone was seen a handful of times. Other DNA sequences of this sample code for an identical CDR3. The genes are TRGV9 and TRGJP. Here the J gene was assigned by germline matching of the DNA, as TCRdb has none. The CDR3 is 16 residues long. CDR1 is GITISATS, CDR2 ISYDGTV, per germline (reference sequence). V dropped 4 bases and J dropped 2; count of bases not matched to a gene: 2. This CDR3 reads CALWDRQELGKKIKVF. CDR3 DNA sequence: TGTGCCTTGTGGGACCGGCAAGAGTTGGGCAAAAAAATCAAGGTATTT.

The V gene is TRGV9, the J gene TRGJP. The J gene was missing in TCRdb and was found by matching the end of the DNA to germline. CDR1 and CDR2 (germline): GITISATS, ISYDGTV (reference sequence). V lost 3 bases and J lost 4; bases outside the gene matches: 6. There are 17 residues in the CDR3. The CDR3 sequence: CALWEPPQELGKKIKVF. Here the CDR3 DNA reads TGTGCCTTGTGGGAGCCCCCACAAGAGTTGGGCAAAAAAATCAAGGTATTT.

The chain employs TRGV9 and TRGJP. As TCRdb names no J gene, one was assigned here on the basis of a DNA match to germline. Germline assignment: CDR1 GITISATS and CDR2 ISYDGTV (reference sequence). The trim removed 0 bases at V and 11 bases at J, leaving 4 bases unmatched. This CDR3 is built from 15 residues. CDR3 amino acids: CALWEVRVGKKIKVF. CDR3 in DNA: TGTGCCTTGTGGGAGGTGCGGGTGGGCAAAAAAATCAAGGTATTT.

The V gene call reads TRGV9; no J gene was called. CDR1 and CDR2 from the germline V gene are GITISATS and ISYDGTV (reference sequence). CDR3 length equals 18 residues. CDR3: CALWEVQWEELGKKIKVF. The CDR3 DNA sequence: TGTGCCTTGTGGGAGGTGCAATGGGAAGAGTTGGGCAAAAAAATAAAGGTATTT.

Only a few counts were recorded for this clone. In the same sample, other DNA sequences code for this CDR3. The V gene is TRGV2, the J gene TRGJ1 or TRGJ2. Because TCRdb records no J gene, it was assigned here through a match of the DNA to germline. Germline loops: CDR1 EGSNGY, CDR2 YDSYNSKV. The CDR3 contains 13 residues. V was clipped by 0 bases and J by 3 bases; unmatched bases: 2. CDR3 amino acids: CATWDGLYYKKLF. The CDR3 DNA is TGTGCCACCTGGGACGGGCTTTATTATAAGAAACTCTTT.

The count of this clone is one. The chain carries TRGV9 and TRGJP. TCRdb offers no J gene call, so here the DNA was matched to germline to obtain one. The CDR3 is 17 amino acids. Germline-derived CDR1 and CDR2 are GITISATS and ISYDGTV (reference sequence). With V trimmed by 2 bases and J by 6 bases, 7 bases remained unmatched. The CDR3 region has the DNA TGTGCCTTGTGGGAGGCATCAGGAGAGTTGGGCAAAAAAATCAAGGTATTT. This translates into CALWEASGELGKKIKVF.

This chain joins TRGV9 and TRGJ1 or TRGJ2. TCRdb carries no J gene annotation; the J gene was assigned here by matching the DNA with germline. Per germline, CDR1 GITISATS and CDR2 ISYDGTV (reference sequence). V lost 0 bases, J lost 4 bases, and 12 bases stayed unmatched. The CDR3 extends over 16 amino acids. CDR3 nucleotides: TGTGCCTTGTGGGAGGTGCGGTTTAGCGGGTATTATAAGAAACTCTTT. Amino acid sequence: CALWEVRFSGYYKKLF.

Of note for this clone: This could be a read error, since a much larger clone is one nucleotide away. The rearrangement joins TRGV9 to TRGJP. Here the J gene was assigned by germline matching of the DNA, as TCRdb has none. The CDR3 loop spans 15 amino acids. Germline assignment: CDR1 GITISATS and CDR2 ISYDGTV (reference sequence). This CDR3 is CASWEHREGKKIKVF. The CDR3 region has the DNA TGTGCCTCGTGGGAGCATAGGGAGGGCAAAAAAATCAAGGTATTT.

This clone has a handful of counts. This chain uses TRGV2 with TRGJ1 or TRGJ2. Assignment of the J gene here rests on matching the DNA to germline, because TCRdb gives none. With 3 bases clipped from V and 0 bases from J, the junction kept 5 bases outside the gene matches. Germline V gives CDR1 EGSNGY, CDR2 YDSYNSKV. The CDR3 loop spans 14 amino acids. The CDR3 spells CATWDRPNYYKKLF. The CDR3 nucleotides read TGTGCCACCTGGGACAGGCCGAATTATTATAAGAAACTCTTT.

A few counts support this clone. The sample holds other DNA sequences that translate to the same CDR3. The rearrangement uses TRGV9 and TRGJP. TCRdb offers no J gene call, so here the DNA was matched to germline to obtain one. The V segment lost 5 bases and the J segment 4 bases; nucleotides outside the gene matches: 2. Looked up from germline, CDR1 is GITISATS and CDR2 is ISYDGTV (reference sequence). This CDR3 region has 15 residues. CDR3: CALWVQELGKKIKVF. CDR3 nucleotide sequence: TGTGCCTTGTGGGTACAAGAGTTGGGCAAAAAAATCAAGGTATTT.

This clone showed up just a few times. The V and J genes are TRGV2 and TRGJ1 or TRGJ2. The J gene, missing from TCRdb, was assigned here through DNA to germline matching. From germline, CDR1 is EGSNGY and CDR2 YDSYNSKV. The CDR3 length is 14 residues. Trimming removed 0 bases from V and 3 bases from J; junction bases left unmatched: 5. CDR3 in amino acids: CATWDGRGYYKKLF. CDR3 bases: TGTGCCACCTGGGACGGGCGGGGTTATTATAAGAAACTCTTT.

With respect to this clone: At one end, the junction sequence differs from germline, possibly due to a read error. This chain uses TRGV9 with TRGJP. Germline matching of the DNA provided the J gene here, since TCRdb leaves it blank. Germline loops: CDR1 GITISATS, CDR2 ISYDGTV (reference sequence). CDR3 length: 17 amino acids. CDR3 region: CALWEGAQGLGKKIKVF. The CDR3 nucleotides are TGTGCCTTGTGGGAGGGCGCCCAAGGGTTGGGCAAAAAAATCAAGGTATTT.

This chain joins TRGV5 and TRGJ1 or TRGJ2. TCRdb carries no J gene annotation; the J gene was assigned here by matching the DNA with germline. The CDR3 is made up of 11 amino acids. The trim removed 2 bases at V and 12 bases at J, leaving 7 bases unmatched. CDR1 is VINAFY and CDR2 is YDVSNSKD in the germline V gene. CDR3 residues: CATWDTGWKLF. Here the CDR3 DNA reads TGTGCCACCTGGGACACCGGCTGGAAACTCTTT.

About this clone itself: The sample holds other DNA sequences that translate to the same CDR3. The chain joins TRGV9 to TRGJP. The J gene, missing from TCRdb, was assigned here through DNA to germline matching. Germline CDR1 is GITISATS and CDR2 is ISYDGTV (reference sequence). J was trimmed by 4 bases and V by 2 bases; bases with no gene match: 5. This CDR3 has 17 amino acids. CDR3 nucleotides: TGTGCCTTGTGGGAGGGATTTCAAGAGTTGGGCAAAAAAATCAAGGTATTT. Amino acid sequence: CALWEGFQELGKKIKVF.

In the case of this clone: Other DNA sequences of this sample code for an identical CDR3. The rearrangement joins TRGV9 to TRGJP. TCRdb records no J gene; here it was assigned by comparing the DNA to germline. V shed 1 base and J 7 bases; nucleotides not matched to a gene: 7. This CDR3 has 17 residues. CDR1 and CDR2 from the germline V gene are GITISATS and ISYDGTV (reference sequence). This CDR3 reads CALWEVLRELGKKIKVF. CDR3 bases: TGTGCCTTGTGGGAGGTCCTCAGGGAGTTGGGCAAAAAAATCAAGGTATTT.

The gene calls are TRGV9 and TRGJP. TCRdb gives no J gene; it was assigned here by matching the DNA to germline. V trimming: 0 bases; J trimming: 9 bases; junction bases outside the gene matches: 8. Germline V gives CDR1 GITISATS, CDR2 ISYDGTV (reference sequence). There are 17 residues in the CDR3. CDR3 nucleotide sequence: TGTGCCTTGTGGGAGGTGCAAGGCGCGTTGGGCAAAAAAATCAAGGTATTT. Protein product: CALWEVQGALGKKIKVF.